In this sample, the clone carrying this T cell receptor beta chain turned up many times. What it recognizes is unknown. This sample was included in a study of T-cell reconstitution after alpha-beta-depleted transplantation in children. Study-level findings and limits: Reported findings indicate that, about two months after transplant, alpha-beta T cells came from several hundred expanded clones, which were derived from non-depleted graft cells. The origin of high day-60 TCRbeta diversity in some patients lay in surviving recipient T cells and thymic progenitors. At the one-year point after transplant, T-cell counts and TCRbeta diversity were found to come mostly from T cells that had been newly produced.

A TCRbeta library incorporating unique molecular identifiers was prepared. Each CDR3 protein is one row after TCRdb ran MiXCR on the PCR reads. The table has about a million distinct CDR3 sequences, about 29% seen once. This TCR was recovered from a boy in the first two years of life who had a stem cell transplant for SCID, so the T cells may come from the graft donor. Here the sequenced sample was PBMCs, mostly from graft donor cells, taken 360 days after TCRalphabeta/CD19-depleted stem cell transplant.

The CDR3 region is CASSFGGPGEQYF. In nucleotides, the CDR3 is TGTGCCAGCAGTTTCGGGGGTCCGGGCGAGCAGTACTTC. The chain employs TRBV12-3 or TRBV12-4 and TRBJ2-7; a possible D gene is TRBD2 (6 bases). V lost 3 bases and J 6 bases, leaving 12 bases between the germline ends. This CDR3 is 13 amino acids long.